Sequencing of this T cell receptor (beta chain) was carried out in a study of blood T cell repertoires in COVID-19. Study-wide background: The United States, Italy and Spain provided the acute and convalescent COVID-19 samples. Sample material is recorded as cDNA or gDNA derived from T cells, B-cell-depleted T cells, or PBMCs.

V was trimmed by 0 bases and J by 1 base, leaving 10 bases between them. The germline V gene encodes CDR1 SGHRS and CDR2 YFSETQ. The CDR3 contains 15 residues. Source study methods: Amplification of reference gene primers was used by the study to estimate nucleated cell counts. Assay: immunoSEQ multiplex PCR; the TCRdb copy retains only in-frame clones and omits some. The V and J calls and clone size were taken over from that table, and D and trimming were inferred from the DNA. The sample lists 150,000 to 200,000 clones, roughly 74% occurring once. The clonotype was recovered from a woman of 80 years or more with acute or convalescent COVID-19. This sequence joins TRBV5-1 and TRBJ1-1; tentative D call: TRBD1 (6 bases). The sample consisted of peripheral blood. CDR3 DNA: TGCGCCAGCAGCTTGGCGAGGGGGACGAACACTGAAGCTTTCTTT. This sequence encodes CASSLARGTNTEAFF.